Presented here are 8 T cell receptor beta chains from one specimen sequenced in a study of graft-versus-host responses after intestinal transplantation. TCRdb keeps only in-frame clones here, not all; method: immunoSEQ multiplex PCR. The sample carries 75,000 to 100,000 clones, around 90% recorded once. These receptors have no known antigen. The material sequenced was unstimulated CD4+ T cells sorted from spleen or lymph node cells, taken before intestinal transplant. All receptors come from a human donor who received an intestinal transplant.

In DNA, the CDR3 is TGTGCCAGCAGTCCACCGGTGAGGCGGGAGCAGTACTTC. Its translation: CASSPPVRREQYF. The chain joins TRBV28 to TRBJ2-7; D ambiguous. The V end was cut by 5 bases, the J end by 7 bases, with 15 bases between. The CDR3 length is 13 residues. CDR1 and CDR2 (germline): MDHEN, SYDVKM.

The chain has TRBV7-7 and TRBJ2-1; 13 bases match TRBD2. V lost 4 bases, J lost 5 bases, and 2 bases stayed unmatched. CDR1 and CDR2 from the germline V gene are SSHAT and FNYEAQ (reference sequence). This CDR3 region has 15 residues. CDR3 amino acids: CASSSGLAGDNEQFF. The DNA of the CDR3 is TGTGCCAGCAGCTCAGGACTAGCGGGGGACAATGAGCAGTTCTTC.

This rearrangement joins TRBV18 to TRBJ2-1; TRBD1 might be the D (6 bases). V lost 5 bases and J lost 4, with 18 bases in between. The CDR3 sequence is 16 residues long. Per the germline V gene, CDR1 is KGHSH and CDR2 is LQKENI. The CDR3 DNA reads as TGTGCCAGCTCAAGGAAAATGGCAGGGGCATACAATGAGCAGTTCTTC. Translated: CASSRKMAGAYNEQFF.

This chain joins TRBV7-2 and TRBJ2-1; maybe TRBD1 (6 bases). Germline V CDR1 and CDR2: SGHTA, FQGNSA. The CDR3 loop spans 13 amino acids. The V end lost 1 base, the J end lost 9 bases, and 10 bases lay between the germline ends. The CDR3 is CASSLGAGVEQFF. The CDR3, as DNA: TGTGCCAGCAGCTTAGGCGCAGGGGTTGAGCAGTTCTTC.

This clone is a singleton in its sample. The rearrangement joins TRBV7-2 to TRBJ2-1, with D possibly matching TRBD2 (7 bases). This CDR3 region has 16 residues. CDR1 and CDR2 from the germline V gene are SGHTA and FQGNSA. With 5 bases removed from V and 4 bases from J, the gap between germline ends came to 18 bases. CDR3 residues: CASSLNIGGGYNEQFF. The CDR3 nucleotides read TGTGCCAGCAGCCTGAATATAGGGGGGGGATACAATGAGCAGTTCTTC.

V gene TRBV5-1 combines with J gene TRBJ2-5, with D unclear. Trimming removed 2 bases from V and 6 bases from J, with 17 bases in between. CDR1 and CDR2 from the germline V gene are SGHRS and YFSETQ. This CDR3 region has 15 residues. Written as DNA, the CDR3 is TGCGCCAGCAGCTTTGATCCCTCCGAGGTAAAGACCCAGTACTTC. Its protein product is CASSFDPSEVKTQYF.

This clone was counted a single time. The chain links TRBV14 to TRBJ1-3; D possibly corresponds to TRBD1 (5 bases). The CDR3 length is 16 residues. The V end was cut by 4 bases, the J end by 0 bases, with 13 bases between. Germline lookup yields CDR1 SGHDN and CDR2 FVKESK. Here the CDR3 DNA reads TGTGCCAGCAGCCCACGGCGGGGGATCTCTGGAAACACCATATATTTT. Translating it yields CASSPRRGISGNTIYF.

The V and J genes are TRBV5-4 and TRBJ1-1; D not certain. V was cut by 0 bases and J by 4 bases, with 10 bases left in between. The CDR3 covers 14 residues. Germline CDR1 SGHNT, CDR2 YYREEE (reference sequence). The CDR3 nucleotides read TGTGCCAGCAGCTTGGACAGCCCGAGCACTGAAGCTTTCTTT. This codes for CASSLDSPSTEAFF.